The 12 T cell receptor beta chains presented below share a single source sample, sequenced in a study of blood T cell repertoires in COVID-19. TCRdb's copy holds only in-frame clones and misses some; the assay was immunoSEQ multiplex PCR. The sample consists of about 47,000 clones, around 92% of them appearing once. The sequenced sample consisted of peripheral blood. The receptors come from an elderly man with active or convalescent COVID-19.

The rearrangement uses TRBV27 and TRBJ2-1; 9 nucleotides align to TRBD2. Germline V gives CDR1 MNHEY, CDR2 SMNVEV (reference sequence). This CDR3 has 15 amino acids. V shed 5 bases and J 2 bases; nucleotides not matched to a gene: 4. The CDR3 sequence is CASSLSGGPYNEQFF. CDR3 coding DNA: TGTGCCAGCAGTCTTAGCGGGGGCCCCTACAATGAGCAGTTCTTC.

The chain is built from TRBV4-3 and TRBJ1-3, with a tentative D call TRBD1 (6 bases). V lost 0 bases to trimming and J lost 4 bases, with 16 bases between them. This CDR3 has 17 amino acids. Looked up from germline, CDR1 is LGHNA and CDR2 is YSLEER. CDR3: CASSQDAPGQAGNTIYF. In nucleotides, the CDR3 is TGCGCCAGCAGCCAAGATGCTCCGGGACAAGCGGGAAACACCATATATTTT.

The V gene is TRBV18, the J gene TRBJ1-2; perhaps TRBD1 as D (6 bases). The CDR3 is made up of 16 amino acids. The germline V gene has CDR1 KGHSH and CDR2 LQKENI. V dropped 2 bases and J dropped 4 bases, with 17 bases sitting between them. The CDR3 DNA follows: TGTGCCAGCTCACCATCGGGGGCAGGGAGGGCCTATGGCTACACCTTC. Protein product: CASSPSGAGRAYGYTF.

V gene TRBV19 combines with J gene TRBJ1-2, with a tentative D call TRBD1 (6 bases). V was cut by 10 bases and J by 10 bases, with 31 bases left in between. Per germline, CDR1 LNHDA and CDR2 SQIVND (reference sequence). This CDR3 is 16 amino acids long. The CDR3 reads CATLLPGHTALTDYTF. CDR3 DNA: TGTGCCACCCTCCTACCGGGACACACTGCGCTTACTGACTACACCTTC.

The chain carries TRBV5-6 and TRBJ1-4, with unresolved D. V lost 0 bases, J lost 7 bases, and 10 bases lay in between. This CDR3 contains 14 residues. From germline, CDR1 is SGHDT and CDR2 YYEEEE. The CDR3 bases are TGTGCCAGCAGCTTGGCGGGTATCGGTGAAAAACTGTTTTTT. It is translated as CASSLAGIGEKLFF.

J is TRBJ1-4 and V is TRBV6-5; 7 bases align to TRBD1. This CDR3 is 15 amino acids long. With 2 bases clipped from V and 3 bases from J, the junction kept 3 bases outside the gene matches. In germline, CDR1 is MNHEY, CDR2 SVGAGI. CDR3 amino acids: CASSYTGASNEKLFF. The DNA for the CDR3 is TGTGCCAGCAGTTACACAGGGGCGTCTAATGAAAAACTGTTTTTT.

V and J are TRBV11-3 and TRBJ2-3; no clear D. Trimming took 4 bases from V and 2 from J, leaving 4 bases between them. The germline CDR1 and CDR2 sequences are SGHNT and YENEEA. CDR3 length equals 12 residues. This chain's CDR3 is CASSSYTDTQYF. The CDR3 coding sequence is TGTGCCAGCAGCTCCTACACAGATACGCAGTATTTT.

The chain is built from TRBV29-1 and TRBJ1-1; 10 bases are a match to TRBD1. J lost 1 base, V lost 6 bases, and 5 bases had no gene match. CDR3 length: 14 amino acids. From germline, CDR1 is SQVTM and CDR2 ANQGSEA. For the CDR3, the DNA is TGCAGCGTGTCTCGGACAGGGGGGAACACTGAAGCTTTCTTT. Amino acid sequence: CSVSRTGGNTEAFF. Full variable domain (remainder filled in from reference TRBV29-1 and TRBJ1-1): SAVISQKPSRDICQRGTSLTIQCQVDSQVTMMFWYRQQPGQSLTLIATANQGSEATYESGFVIDKFPISRPNLTFSTLTVSNMSPEDSSIYLCSVSRTGGNTEAFFGQGTRLTVV.

The chain couples TRBV6-5 to TRBJ2-7; D is perhaps TRBD1 (6 bases). CDR1 is MNHEY, CDR2 SVGAGI, per germline. The CDR3 runs 14 residues. With 8 bases removed from V and 0 bases from J, the gap between germline ends came to 14 bases. DNA for the CDR3: TGTGCCAGCGAAGGTCAGGGGAGCTCCTACGAGCAGTACTTC. This encodes CASEGQGSSYEQYF.

The chain couples TRBV28 to TRBJ2-2; D ambiguous. The CDR3 is made up of 11 amino acids. Trimming stripped 6 bases from V and 7 bases from J, with 6 bases between. CDR1 and CDR2 from the germline V gene are MDHEN and SYDVKM. CDR3 in DNA: TGTGCCAGCAGCGAGGTCGGGGAGCTGTTTTTT. Its protein product is CASSEVGELFF.

The chain links TRBV30 to TRBJ2-3; 7 bases map to TRBD2. The CDR3 totals 13 residues. With 3 bases clipped from V and 5 bases from J, the junction kept 5 bases outside the gene matches. Germline-derived CDR1 and CDR2 are GTSNPN and SVGIG (reference sequence). CDR3 in DNA: TGTGCCTGGAGCTTCGGACTAGTAGATACGCAGTATTTT. Protein: CAWSFGLVDTQYF.

The DNA for the CDR3 is TGTGCCAGCCGCCCCAGTGGGAGGGCCTACGAGCAGTACTTC. It is translated as CASRPSGRAYEQYF. The chain recombines TRBV25-1 with TRBJ2-7; 7 bases are a match to TRBD2. With 8 bases clipped from V and 2 bases from J, the junction kept 9 bases outside the gene matches. Looked up from germline, CDR1 is MGHDK and CDR2 is SYGVNS. The CDR3 is made up of 14 amino acids.